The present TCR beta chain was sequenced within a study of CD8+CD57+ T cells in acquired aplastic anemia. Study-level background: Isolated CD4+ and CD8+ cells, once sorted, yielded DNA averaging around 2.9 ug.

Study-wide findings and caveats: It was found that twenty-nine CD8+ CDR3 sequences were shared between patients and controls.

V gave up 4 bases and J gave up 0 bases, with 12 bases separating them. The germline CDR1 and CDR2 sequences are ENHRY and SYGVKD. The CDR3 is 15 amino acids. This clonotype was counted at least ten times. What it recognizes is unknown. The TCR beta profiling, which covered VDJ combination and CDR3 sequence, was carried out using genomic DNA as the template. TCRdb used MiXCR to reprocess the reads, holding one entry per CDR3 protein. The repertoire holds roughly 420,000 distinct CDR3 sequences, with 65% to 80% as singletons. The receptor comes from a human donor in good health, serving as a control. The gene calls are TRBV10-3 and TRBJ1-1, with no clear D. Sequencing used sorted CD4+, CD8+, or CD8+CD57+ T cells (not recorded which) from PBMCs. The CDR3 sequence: CAISVGQAMNTEAFF. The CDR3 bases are TGTGCCATCAGTGTCGGGCAGGCTATGAACACTGAAGCTTTCTTT.